Listed below are T cell receptor beta chains from one sample, sequenced in a study of human T cells and chemical hapten exposure. TCRdb used MiXCR to reprocess the RACE reads, holding one entry per CDR3 protein. The sample lists 70,000 or so distinct CDR3 sequences, around 10% occurring once. The source material was whole blood, sampled in connection with sensitization to the hapten diphenylcyclopropenone (DPC). These receptors all stem from a woman between 45 and 60 years old with alopecia areata. Some clones in this sample may be carry-over from other donors' samples. Both conserved end residues are part of each CDR3. Fields, in order: CDR3 protein, CDR3 DNA, V gene, D gene, J gene, clone size. D genes are given only for firm matches. Some rows have no size entry. The others give once, few or many, or a class for an expanded clone.

CASSLVGTEYNEQFF | TGTGCCAGCAGCTTAGTAGGGACAGAATACAATGAGCAGTTCTTC | TRBV7-6 | TRBD1 | TRBJ2-1 | many
CASSRGNNSPLHF | TGTGCCAGCTCCAGGGGAAATAATTCACCCCTCCACTTT | TRBV7-2 | . | TRBJ1-6 | .
CASSFTTGLFEQYF | TGTGCCAGCAGTTTCACGACAGGGCTTTTCGAGCAGTACTTC | TRBV28 | TRBD1 | TRBJ2-7 | many
CASSSHMSSYNSPLHF | TGTGCCAGCAGTTCACACATGAGCTCCTATAATTCACCCCTCCACTTT | TRBV28 | . | TRBJ1-6 | many
CASSAGQKGQPQHF | TGTGCCAGCAGTGCGGGACAGAAAGGGCAGCCCCAGCATTTT | TRBV27 | TRBD1 | TRBJ1-5 | .
CASRLGYGYTF | TGTGCCAGTAGACTCGGCTATGGCTACACCTTC | TRBV19 | . | TRBJ1-2 | .
CASSSGTTDTQYF | TGTGCCAGCAGTTCTGGGACTACAGATACGCAGTATTTT | TRBV28 | . | TRBJ2-3 | many
CASSDGLAYYTQYF | TGCGCCAGCAGTGATGGACTAGCCTATTATACGCAGTATTTT | TRBV5-1 | TRBD2 | TRBJ2-3 | .
CASSQDTVTYEQYF | TGCGCCAGCAGCCAAGATACGGTGACCTACGAGCAGTACTTC | TRBV4-1 | . | TRBJ2-7 | many
CSVESNSYEQYF | TGCAGCGTTGAGAGCAACTCCTACGAGCAGTACTTC | TRBV29-1 | . | TRBJ2-7 | many
CSVGTPPVGYTF | TGCAGCGTTGGGACCCCACCGGTGGGCTACACCTTC | TRBV29-1 | . | TRBJ1-2 | many
CASSPPPGMESGHRYNEQFF | TGCGCCAGCAGTCCTCCTCCGGGGATGGAATCCGGACACCGCTACAATGAGCAGTTCTTC | TRBV23-1 | . | TRBJ2-1 | .
CASSSRTRRDTQYF | TGTGCCAGCAGTTCCCGGACTAGGAGAGATACGCAGTATTTT | TRBV6-2/TRBV6-3 | TRBD2 | TRBJ2-3 | medium-sized
CASSLSQGSDTQYF | TGTGCCAGCAGCTTATCACAGGGCTCAGATACGCAGTATTTT | TRBV7-9 | . | TRBJ2-3 | .
CASSDPRVPSGANVLTF | TGTGCCAGCAGTGATCCGAGGGTCCCCTCTGGGGCCAACGTCCTGACTTTC | TRBV25-1 | . | TRBJ2-6 | few
CASRSQPDFYNEQFF | TGTGCCAGCAGATCTCAACCTGATTTCTACAATGAGCAGTTCTTC | TRBV5-5 | . | TRBJ2-1 | many
CASSPRRDRQSQPQHF | TGTGCCAGCAGTCCTCGCCGGGACAGGCAGAGTCAGCCCCAGCATTTT | TRBV11-2 | TRBD1 | TRBJ1-5 | many
CASSLGPRNTIYF | TGTGCCAGCAGCTTAGGACCCAGAAACACCATATATTTT | TRBV7-2 | . | TRBJ1-3 | few
CASSLIRTAIYF | TGTGCCAGCAGTCTCATAAGGACCGCCATATATTTT | TRBV27 | . | TRBJ1-3 | .
CASRVQGREGTEAFF | TGTGCCAGCAGGGTTCAGGGCAGGGAAGGGACTGAAGCTTTCTTT | TRBV7-2 | . | TRBJ1-1 | many
CASSSRTTVNTEAFF | TGTGCCAGCAGTTCCCGCACTACAGTGAACACTGAAGCTTTCTTT | TRBV27 | . | TRBJ1-1 | few
CASSQGTGVRNQPQHF | TGTGCCAGCAGTCAGGGGACAGGGGTGCGTAATCAGCCCCAGCATTTT | TRBV6-5 | TRBD1 | TRBJ1-5 | .
CASSQDQLITGELFF | TGTGCCAGCAGCCAAGATCAACTGATCACCGGGGAGCTGTTTTTT | TRBV14 | . | TRBJ2-2 | many
CASSEWDFNYGYTF | TGTGCCAGCAGCGAATGGGACTTCAACTATGGCTACACCTTC | TRBV5-6 | . | TRBJ1-2 | few
CASSNPEGKKQYF | TGTGCCAGCAGTAACCCGGAGGGAAAGAAGCAGTACTTC | TRBV6-5 | . | TRBJ2-7 | many
CASSLPGLTYEQYF | TGTGCCAGCAGCCTACCGGGACTAACCTACGAGCAGTACTTC | TRBV14 | TRBD2 | TRBJ2-7 | many
CASRRHLSGANVLTF | TGTGCCAGCAGGCGGCACCTCTCTGGGGCCAACGTCCTGACTTTC | TRBV28 | . | TRBJ2-6 | few
CASSSDGYEQYF | TGTGCCAGCAGCTCCGACGGTTACGAGCAGTACTTC | TRBV11-1 | . | TRBJ2-7 | once